This is a list of T cell receptor beta chains from one sample in a study of cytotoxic CD8 clonotypes in ibrutinib-treated CLL. Produced via immunoSEQ multiplex PCR; TCRdb's table is partial and in-frame only. Here the sample spans approximately 150,000 clones, 60% to 85% being singletons. The input for sequencing was PBMCs, taken after 12 months of ibrutinib treatment. All receptors derive from a human donor with chronic lymphocytic leukemia. CDR3s include the opening cysteine and the closing phenylalanine or tryptophan. The D gene is left open where the match is weak. Size is omitted from some rows. Given values are once, few, many or a class for expanded clones.

>TRBV5-1|NA|TRBJ2-3|NA
TGCGCCAGCAGCTCGTTAGCGGGCACAGATACGCAGTATTTT
CASSSLAGTDTQYF
>TRBV7-2|NA|TRBJ2-3|TRBD2
TGTGCCAGCAGCCCCCTTCCGCGGGGGGACACAGATACGCAGTATTTT
CASSPLPRGDTDTQYF
>TRBV5-8|NA|TRBJ2-7|NA
TGTGCCAGCAGGAAGACTTCCGAGCAGTACTTC
CASRKTSEQYF
>TRBV18|NA|TRBJ1-2|NA
TGTGCCAGCTCACCCTCGGCCAACCAAAACTATGGCTACACCTTC
CASSPSANQNYGYTF
>TRBV19|NA|TRBJ1-3|NA
TGTGCCAGTAGAGGACAGCACTCTGGAAACACCATATATTTT
CASRGQHSGNTIYF
>TRBV29-1|NA|TRBJ2-7|NA
TGCAGCGTTGAAGTTGCTGGGGAAGGGGATTACGAGCAGTACTTC
CSVEVAGEGDYEQYF
>TRBV7-7|NA|TRBJ2-1|NA
TGTGCCAGCAGCTCGGCGAGGAGCTCCTACAATGAGCAGTTCTTC
CASSSARSSYNEQFF
>TRBV27|NA|TRBJ1-1|NA
TGTGCCAGCAGTACTGGAGGAGATGAAGCTTTCTTT
CASSTGGDEAFF
>TRBV9|NA|TRBJ2-5|TRBD1
TGTGCCAGCAGCGTAGAATGGGAACCGGGACAGGGGGCTAGCGGGAGTGATGAGACCCAGTACTTC
CASSVEWEPGQGASGSDETQYF
>TRBV6-4|NA|TRBJ2-1|NA
TGTGCCAGCAGCCGGGACACGAGGGATGAGCAGTTCTTC
CASSRDTRDEQFF
>TRBV4-3|NA|TRBJ2-1|NA
TGCGCCAGCACCTGGAATTATGCCCCGCGGGATGAGCAGTTCTTC
CASTWNYAPRDEQFF
>TRBV27|NA|TRBJ2-1|NA
TGTGCCACCTGGGGTCCTTATTACAATGAGCAGTTCTTC
CATWGPYYNEQFF
>TRBV4-3|NA|TRBJ2-3|TRBD2
TGCGCCAGCAGCCAAGATGGGAGGGCCACAGATACGCAGTATTTT
CASSQDGRATDTQYF
>TRBV19|NA|TRBJ1-5|NA
TGTGCCAGTAGTACCCCAGGCAGCCTCAATCAGCCCCAGCATTTT
CASSTPGSLNQPQHF
>TRBV10-3|NA|TRBJ2-7|TRBD1
TGTGCCAACGGACAGGGGCTCGAGCAGTACTTC
CANGQGLEQYF
>TRBV6-1|few|TRBJ2-7|NA
TGTGCCAGCAGTGAAGCGGGCACTGCCTACGAGCAGTACTTC
CASSEAGTAYEQYF
>TRBV29-1|few|TRBJ1-5|NA
TGCAGCGTTGTGACCGATAGCAATCAGCCCCAGCATTTT
CSVVTDSNQPQHF
>TRBV4-1|NA|TRBJ2-5|NA
TGCGCCAGCAGCCAACCCGGGCCACAAGAGACCCAGTACTTC
CASSQPGPQETQYF
>TRBV7-2|NA|TRBJ2-7|NA
TGTGCCAGCAGCCTACAGGGGACTGGAGGGGAGCAGTACTTC
CASSLQGTGGEQYF
>TRBV9|NA|TRBJ2-1|TRBD2
TGTGCCAGCAGCCCTTCTGGGGCGGGAGGTAGCAATGAGCAGTTCTTC
CASSPSGAGGSNEQFF
>TRBV5-6|NA|TRBJ1-2|NA
TGTGCCAGCAGCTTGGGGGGCTATGGCTACACCTTC
CASSLGGYGYTF
>TRBV13|NA|TRBJ2-7|NA
TGTGCCAGCAGCCCCCCTCCCCTTGGCAGCGAGCAGTACTTC
CASSPPPLGSEQYF
>TRBV4-1|once|TRBJ2-7|TRBD2
TGCGCCAGCAGCCAGCCCCCCGGGACTAGCGCGACTTACGAGCAGTACTTC
CASSQPPGTSATYEQYF
>TRBV6-5|NA|TRBJ1-1|NA
TGTGCCAGCAGTTATCAGGGTTGGGGCACTGAAGCTTTCTTT
CASSYQGWGTEAFF
>TRBV6-1|few|TRBJ2-1|NA
TGTGCCAGCACCAGAGGTAATGAGCAGTTCTTC
CASTRGNEQFF
>TRBV19|few|TRBJ2-7|TRBD1
TGTGCCAGTAGTCCCCTAGGACAGGGAGCAGGCGAGCAGTACTTC
CASSPLGQGAGEQYF
>TRBV7-2|NA|TRBJ1-2|NA
TGTGCCAGCAGCGCGGGACAAAGAATCTATGGCTACACCTTC
CASSAGQRIYGYTF
>TRBV4-3|NA|TRBJ1-1|TRBD1
TGCGCCAGCAGCCCGGGGACAGGGCTCTTGAGGAACACTGAAGCTTTCTTT
CASSPGTGLLRNTEAFF
>TRBV7-9|NA|TRBJ1-1|NA
TGTGCCAGCTTTGAACCGGGGTTTTCAGCTTTCTTT
CASFEPGFSAFF
>TRBV28|NA|TRBJ1-5|NA
TGTGCCAGCACCTCGTGGGGTATTAGCAATCAGCCCCAGCATTTT
CASTSWGISNQPQHF
>TRBV14|many|TRBJ2-7|TRBD2
TGTGCCAGCAGCCAAGCGGGGGGGAGCTTGTACTTC
CASSQAGGSLYF
>TRBV20-1|few|TRBJ1-1|NA
TGCAGTGCTGGAGAAGCTTTCTTT
CSAGEAFF
>TRBV7-2|NA|TRBJ2-2|TRBD2
TGTGCCAGCAGCCCCCCCAGGGGTAGCGGGAGGGTCACCGGGGAGCTGTTTTTT
CASSPPRGSGRVTGELFF
>TRBV6-5|once|TRBJ1-1|NA
TGTGCCAGCAGTCAAGCAGGGTCGAACACTGAAGCTTTCTTT
CASSQAGSNTEAFF
>TRBV6-5|NA|TRBJ1-1|TRBD1
TGTGCCAGCAGCATAGACAGGGTCACTGAAGCTTTCTTT
CASSIDRVTEAFF
>TRBV19|NA|TRBJ1-3|NA
TGTGCCAGTAGTATAGGGTGGAGCGGAGCCTTCTCTGGAAACACCATATATTTT
CASSIGWSGAFSGNTIYF
>TRBV5-1|few|TRBJ2-1|TRBD1
TGCGCCAGCACACGATCGGGACAGCACAATGAGCAGTTCTTC
CASTRSGQHNEQFF
>TRBV30|once|TRBJ2-7|NA
TGTGCCTGGACCCGCCTGGGTTCCGAGCAGTACTTC
CAWTRLGSEQYF
>TRBV6-5|few|TRBJ1-6|TRBD1
TGTGCCAGCAGCTCCGGACAGGTCCGTAATTCACCCCTCCACTTT
CASSSGQVRNSPLHF
>TRBV25-1|NA|TRBJ2-1|NA
TGTGCCAGCAGTGGTTCCAGCTCCTACAATGAGCAGTTCTTC
CASSGSSSYNEQFF
>TRBV7-3|NA|TRBJ2-3|NA
TGTGCCAGCAGCTTATCCGGCTTCACAGATACGCAGTATTTT
CASSLSGFTDTQYF
>TRBV5-1|NA|TRBJ2-2|NA
TGCGCCAGCAGCTCTACTAGGATCGACACCGGGGAGCTGTTTTTT
CASSSTRIDTGELFF
>TRBV9|NA|TRBJ2-3|TRBD2
TGTGCCAGCAGCCTTAGCGGGCAAGACACAGATACGCAGTATTTT
CASSLSGQDTDTQYF
>TRBV14|few|TRBJ2-7|NA
TGTGCCAGCAGCCAAGTTCCAGACGAGCAGTACTTC
CASSQVPDEQYF
>TRBV5-1|NA|TRBJ1-2|NA
TGCGCCAGCAGCTTGGGAGGGTCGAATGGCTACACCTTC
CASSLGGSNGYTF
>TRBV5-1|NA|TRBJ2-7|TRBD1
TGCGCCAGCAGGGGGACAGGGGTTGGAGAGCAGTACTTC
CASRGTGVGEQYF
>TRBV21-1|NA|TRBJ2-7|NA
TGTGCCAGCCCGCGGAAAGATACAGGGGGCGAACCCTACGAGCAGTACTTC
CASPRKDTGGEPYEQYF
>TRBV6-1|NA|TRBJ2-5|TRBD2
TGTGCCAGCAGTGAATGGGGGGGGCAAGAGACCCAGTACTTC
CASSEWGGQETQYF
>TRBV7-2|NA|TRBJ1-4|TRBD1
TGTGCCAGCAGCTTAGCCAGGGGGCTTAATGAAAAACTGTTTTTT
CASSLARGLNEKLFF